This T cell receptor beta chain was retrieved from a study of blood T cell repertoires in COVID-19. Study-level information: Sites across the United States, Italy and Spain contributed samples from acute and convalescent COVID-19. From T cells, B-cell-depleted T cells, or PBMCs came the material, which was cDNA or gDNA.

Generated by immunoSEQ multiplex PCR, the TCRdb table keeps only in-frame clones and is missing some. The table has about 190,000 clones, about 88% seen once; the top ten hold about 5%. V shed 4 bases, J shed 1 base, and the junction held 7 bases outside the gene matches. The CDR3 is 16 residues long. From germline, CDR1 is SNHLY and CDR2 FYNNEI. Sequencing input: peripheral blood. The rearrangement uses TRBV2 and TRBJ2-1; 7 bases map to TRBD2. The TCR originated in a woman older than 75 with acute or convalescent COVID-19. The CDR3 DNA follows: TGTGCCAGCAGTGTTAGACTAGCTATTTCCTACAATGAGCAGTTCTTC. Translated: CASSVRLAISYNEQFF.